This TCR beta chain emerged from a study of CD8 T cells in Susac syndrome. Turning to the study itself: At the time of blood draw, patients with Susac syndrome were therapy-naive, receiving corticosteroids, or receiving intravenous immunoglobulin alone.

V shed 4 bases and J 3 bases; nucleotides not matched to a gene: 7. This CDR3 is built from 16 residues. Germline V lookup: CDR1 KGHDR, CDR2 SFDVKD. CD8+ and CD4+ T cells circulating in blood were sequenced for TCR beta. The CD8+ and CD4+ T cells were isolated magnetically using a negative isolation approach, whereas the TEMRA cells were enriched by FACS. With regard to this clonotype: Its matching antigen is unknown.

Study results and limitations: The authors found no clonal expansion in Susac syndrome CD4+ T cell repertoires.

Random hexamers were used to reverse transcribe an amount of roughly 0.45 to 1 ug RNA. MiXCR was run by TCRdb on the immunoSEQ multiplex PCR reads, yielding one entry per CDR3 protein. The table lists just under 95,000 distinct CDR3 sequences, around 94% of them singletons, with roughly 0.3% in the top ten. This receptor was obtained from a human donor with Susac syndrome. The chain links TRBV24-1 to TRBJ2-7, with 11 bases identical to TRBD2. Sequenced input: CD4+ T cells from PBMCs. The CDR3 here is CATSESLAGEFYEQYF. The CDR3 bases are TGTGCCACCAGTGAATCACTAGCGGGGGAGTTCTACGAGCAGTACTTC.